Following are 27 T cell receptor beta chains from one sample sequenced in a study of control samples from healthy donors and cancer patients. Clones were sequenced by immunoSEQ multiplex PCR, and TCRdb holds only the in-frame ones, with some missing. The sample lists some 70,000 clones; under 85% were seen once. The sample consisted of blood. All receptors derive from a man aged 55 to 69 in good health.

CDR3 in DNA: TGTGCCAGCAGCGTAGATGAGGGGGGACAGGGTGTCTCCTACGAGCAGTACTTC. Its translation: CASSVDEGGQGVSYEQYF. The gene calls are TRBV9 and TRBJ2-7; 9 positions match TRBD1. This CDR3 has 18 amino acids. After removal of 0 bases from V and 0 bases from J, the junction contained 10 bases not matched to a gene. The germline CDR1 and CDR2 sequences are SGDLS and YYNGEE.

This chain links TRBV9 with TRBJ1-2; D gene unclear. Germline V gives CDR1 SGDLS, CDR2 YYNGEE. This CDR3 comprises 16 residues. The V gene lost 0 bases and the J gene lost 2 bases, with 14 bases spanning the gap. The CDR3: CASSVEPRADNYGYTF. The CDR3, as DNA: TGTGCCAGCAGCGTAGAGCCCCGGGCAGACAACTATGGCTACACCTTC. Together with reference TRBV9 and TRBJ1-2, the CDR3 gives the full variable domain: DSGVTQTPKHLITATGQRVTLRCSPRSGDLSVYWYQQSLDQGLQFLIQYYNGEERAKGNILERFSAQQFPDLHSELNLSSLELGDSALYFCASSVEPRADNYGYTFGSGTRLTVV.

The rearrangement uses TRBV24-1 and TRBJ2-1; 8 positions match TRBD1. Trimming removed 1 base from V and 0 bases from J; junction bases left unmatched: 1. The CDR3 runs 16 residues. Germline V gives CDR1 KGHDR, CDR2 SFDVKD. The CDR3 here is CATSDFQGASYNEQFF. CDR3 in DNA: TGTGCCACCAGTGATTTTCAGGGGGCCTCCTACAATGAGCAGTTCTTC.

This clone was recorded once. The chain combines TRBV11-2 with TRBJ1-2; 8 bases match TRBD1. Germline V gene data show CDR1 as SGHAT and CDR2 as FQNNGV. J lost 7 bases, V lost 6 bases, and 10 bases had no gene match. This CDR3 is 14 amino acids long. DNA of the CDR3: TGTGCCAGCAGTCTAAGGGGACAGGTCCCTGGCTACACCTTC. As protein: CASSLRGQVPGYTF.

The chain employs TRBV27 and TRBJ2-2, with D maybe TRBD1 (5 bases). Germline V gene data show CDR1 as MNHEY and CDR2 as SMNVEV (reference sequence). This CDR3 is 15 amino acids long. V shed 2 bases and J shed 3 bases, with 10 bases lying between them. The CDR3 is CASSLQGRHTGELFF. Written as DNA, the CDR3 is TGTGCCAGCAGTTTACAGGGTAGACACACCGGGGAGCTGTTTTTT.

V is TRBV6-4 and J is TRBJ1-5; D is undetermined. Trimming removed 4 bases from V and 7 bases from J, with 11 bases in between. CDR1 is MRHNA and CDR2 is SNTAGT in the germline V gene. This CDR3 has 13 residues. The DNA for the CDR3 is TGTGCCAGCAGTGTGATGGGCGGGCAGCCCCAGCATTTT. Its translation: CASSVMGGQPQHF.

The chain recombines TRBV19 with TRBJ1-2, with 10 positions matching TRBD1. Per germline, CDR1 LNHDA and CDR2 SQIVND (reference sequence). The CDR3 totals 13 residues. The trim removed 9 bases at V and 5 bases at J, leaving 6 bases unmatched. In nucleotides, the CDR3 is TGTGCCAGCACTGACAGGGGGCGATATGGCTACACCTTC. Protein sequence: CASTDRGRYGYTF.

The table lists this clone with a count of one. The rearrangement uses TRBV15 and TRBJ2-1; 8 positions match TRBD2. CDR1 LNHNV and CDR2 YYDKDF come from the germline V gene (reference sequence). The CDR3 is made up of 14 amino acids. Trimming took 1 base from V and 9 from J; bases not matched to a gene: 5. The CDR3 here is CATSRAGGNSEQFF. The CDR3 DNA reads TGTGCCACCAGCAGAGCGGGAGGGAATAGTGAGCAGTTCTTC.

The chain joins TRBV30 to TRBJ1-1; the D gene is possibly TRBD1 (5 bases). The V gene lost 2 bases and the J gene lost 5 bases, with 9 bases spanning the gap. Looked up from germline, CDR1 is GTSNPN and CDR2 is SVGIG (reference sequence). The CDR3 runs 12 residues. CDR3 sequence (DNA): TGTGCCTGGAGTTCAGGGAGGACTGAAGCTTTCTTT. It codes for CAWSSGRTEAFF.

The DNA of the CDR3 is TGCAGTGCTAGTGGACAGGATGGGGGGAGTGGCTACACCTTC. Translating it yields CSASGQDGGSGYTF. This chain uses TRBV20-1 with TRBJ1-2; 7 nucleotides agree with TRBD1. The V gene end was trimmed by 3 bases and the J gene end by 7 bases; junction bases not matched to a gene: 11. The CDR3 is made up of 14 amino acids. Germline-derived CDR1 and CDR2 are DFQATT and SNEGSKA (reference sequence).

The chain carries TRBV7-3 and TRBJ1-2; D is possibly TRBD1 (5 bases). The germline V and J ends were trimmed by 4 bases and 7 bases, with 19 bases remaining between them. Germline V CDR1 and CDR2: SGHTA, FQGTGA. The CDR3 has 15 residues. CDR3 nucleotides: TGTGCCAGCAGCTCAGGCCTCCAGGGTATGGGTGGCTACACCTTC. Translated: CASSSGLQGMGGYTF.

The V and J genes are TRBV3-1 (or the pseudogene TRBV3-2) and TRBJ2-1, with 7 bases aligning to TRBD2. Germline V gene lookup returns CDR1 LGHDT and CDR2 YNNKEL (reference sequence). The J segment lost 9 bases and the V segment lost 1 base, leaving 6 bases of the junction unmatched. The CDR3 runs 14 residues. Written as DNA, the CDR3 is TGTGCCAGCAGCCAAGGTCTGGCGGGAGTTGAGCAGTTCTTC. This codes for CASSQGLAGVEQFF.

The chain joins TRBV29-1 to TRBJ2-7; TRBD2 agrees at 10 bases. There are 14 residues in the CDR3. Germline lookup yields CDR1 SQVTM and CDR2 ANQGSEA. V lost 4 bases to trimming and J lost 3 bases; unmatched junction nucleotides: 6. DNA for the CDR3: TGCAGCGTTGCCCCGGTAGCGGGAGGCTACGAGCAGTACTTC. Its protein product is CSVAPVAGGYEQYF.

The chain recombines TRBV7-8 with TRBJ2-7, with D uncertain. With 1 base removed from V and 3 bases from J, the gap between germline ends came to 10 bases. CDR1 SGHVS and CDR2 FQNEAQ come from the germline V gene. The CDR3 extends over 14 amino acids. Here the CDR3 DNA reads TGTGCCAGCAGCTTAGGTACTGGGATCTACGAGCAGTACTTC. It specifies CASSLGTGIYEQYF. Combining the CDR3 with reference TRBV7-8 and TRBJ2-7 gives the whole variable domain GAGVSQSPRYKVAKRGQDVALRCDPISGHVSLFWYQQALGQGPEFLTYFQNEAQLDKSGLPSDRFFAERPEGSVSTLKIQRTQQEDSAVYLCASSLGTGIYEQYFGPGTRLTVT.

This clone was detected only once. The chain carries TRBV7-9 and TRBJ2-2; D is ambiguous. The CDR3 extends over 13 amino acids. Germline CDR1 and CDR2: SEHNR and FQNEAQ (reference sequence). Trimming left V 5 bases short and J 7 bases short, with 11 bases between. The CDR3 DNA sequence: TGTGCCAGCAGCGCCAGTGCGATCGGGGAGCTGTTTTTT. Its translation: CASSASAIGELFF.

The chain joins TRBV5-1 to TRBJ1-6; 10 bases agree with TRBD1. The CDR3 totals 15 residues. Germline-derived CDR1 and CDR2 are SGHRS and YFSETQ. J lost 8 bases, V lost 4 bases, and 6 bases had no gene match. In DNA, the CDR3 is TGCGCCAGCAGCCCCCGGGACAGGGGAGATTCACCCCTCCACTTT. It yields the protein CASSPRDRGDSPLHF.

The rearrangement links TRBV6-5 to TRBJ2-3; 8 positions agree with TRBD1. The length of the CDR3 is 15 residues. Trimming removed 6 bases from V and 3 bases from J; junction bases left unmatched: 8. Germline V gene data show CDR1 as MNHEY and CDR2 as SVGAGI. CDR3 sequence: CASRFGQGRTDTQYF. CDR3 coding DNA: TGTGCCAGCAGGTTCGGACAGGGAAGGACAGATACGCAGTATTTT.

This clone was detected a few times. CDR3 protein: CASSQQQGPRFF. DNA of the CDR3: TGTGCCAGCAGCCAACAACAGGGTCCTCGGTTCTTC. The V and J genes are TRBV3-1 (or the pseudogene TRBV3-2) and TRBJ2-1; a weak D match, TRBD1 (6 bases). The V end was cut by 2 bases, the J end by 15 bases, with 14 bases between. The CDR3 contains 12 residues. Per germline, CDR1 LGHDT and CDR2 YNNKEL (reference sequence).

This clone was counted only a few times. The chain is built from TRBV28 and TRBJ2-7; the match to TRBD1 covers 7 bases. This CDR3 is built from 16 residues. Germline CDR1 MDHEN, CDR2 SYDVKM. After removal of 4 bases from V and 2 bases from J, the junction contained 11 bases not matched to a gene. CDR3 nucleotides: TGTGCCAGCAGTTCGACAGGGACCCCTAAAACCTACGAGCAGTACTTC. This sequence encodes CASSSTGTPKTYEQYF.

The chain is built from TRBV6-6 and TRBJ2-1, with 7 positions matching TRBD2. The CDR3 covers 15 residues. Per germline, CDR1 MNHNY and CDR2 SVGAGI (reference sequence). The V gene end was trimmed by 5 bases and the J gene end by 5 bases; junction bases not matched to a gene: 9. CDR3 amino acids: CASSLKPGLHNEQFF. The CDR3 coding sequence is TGTGCCAGCAGTCTCAAGCCGGGACTACACAATGAGCAGTTCTTC.

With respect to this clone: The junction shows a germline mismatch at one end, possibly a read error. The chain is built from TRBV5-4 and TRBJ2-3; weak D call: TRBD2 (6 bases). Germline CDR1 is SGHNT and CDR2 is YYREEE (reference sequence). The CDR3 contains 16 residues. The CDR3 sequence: CASSLGLISSTDTQYF. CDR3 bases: TGTGCCAGCAGTTTGGGACTTATCTCTAGCACAGATACGCAGTATTTT.

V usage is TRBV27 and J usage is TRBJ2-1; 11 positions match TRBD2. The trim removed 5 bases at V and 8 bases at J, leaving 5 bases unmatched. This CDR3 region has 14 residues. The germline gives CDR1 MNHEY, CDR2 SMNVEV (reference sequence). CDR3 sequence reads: CASSLAGGGYEQFF. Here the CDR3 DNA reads TGTGCCAGCAGTCTAGCGGGAGGAGGCTATGAGCAGTTCTTC.

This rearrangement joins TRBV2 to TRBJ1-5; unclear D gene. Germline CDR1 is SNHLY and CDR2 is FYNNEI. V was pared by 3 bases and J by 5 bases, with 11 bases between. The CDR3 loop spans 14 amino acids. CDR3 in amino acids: CASSERTPDQPQHF. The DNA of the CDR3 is TGTGCCAGCAGTGAGCGGACTCCGGATCAGCCCCAGCATTTT.

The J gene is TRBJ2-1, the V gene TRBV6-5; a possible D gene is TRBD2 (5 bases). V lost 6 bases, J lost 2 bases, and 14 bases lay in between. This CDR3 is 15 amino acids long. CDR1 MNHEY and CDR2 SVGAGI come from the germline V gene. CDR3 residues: CASSPWVTTYNEQFF. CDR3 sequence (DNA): TGTGCCAGCAGCCCCTGGGTGACTACCTACAATGAGCAGTTCTTC.

In DNA, the CDR3 is TGTGCCTGGGAGGGGATCAGGACTAGCGGGATAACAGATACGCAGTATTTT. Its translation: CAWEGIRTSGITDTQYF. The chain employs TRBV30 and TRBJ2-3; TRBD2 matches at 12 bases. Germline lookup yields CDR1 GTSNPN and CDR2 SVGIG (reference sequence). With V trimmed by 5 bases and J by 3 bases, 12 bases remained unmatched. The CDR3 has 17 amino acids.

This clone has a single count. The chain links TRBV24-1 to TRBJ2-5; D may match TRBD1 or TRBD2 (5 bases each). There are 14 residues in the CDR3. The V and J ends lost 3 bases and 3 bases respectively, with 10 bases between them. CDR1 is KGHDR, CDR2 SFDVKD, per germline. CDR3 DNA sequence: TGTGCCACCAGTGATCGGGACCGTGAAGAGACCCAGTACTTC. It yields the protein CATSDRDREETQYF.

For the CDR3, the DNA is TGTGCCTGGAGTGTACGGGCAGGGAGGGGAGGCTACACCTTC. Its protein is CAWSVRAGRGGYTF. The V gene is TRBV30, the J gene TRBJ1-2; D might be TRBD1 (5 bases). V lost 0 bases to trimming and J lost 8 bases, with 16 bases between them. This CDR3 spans 14 amino acids. Germline-derived CDR1 and CDR2 are GTSNPN and SVGIG (reference sequence).